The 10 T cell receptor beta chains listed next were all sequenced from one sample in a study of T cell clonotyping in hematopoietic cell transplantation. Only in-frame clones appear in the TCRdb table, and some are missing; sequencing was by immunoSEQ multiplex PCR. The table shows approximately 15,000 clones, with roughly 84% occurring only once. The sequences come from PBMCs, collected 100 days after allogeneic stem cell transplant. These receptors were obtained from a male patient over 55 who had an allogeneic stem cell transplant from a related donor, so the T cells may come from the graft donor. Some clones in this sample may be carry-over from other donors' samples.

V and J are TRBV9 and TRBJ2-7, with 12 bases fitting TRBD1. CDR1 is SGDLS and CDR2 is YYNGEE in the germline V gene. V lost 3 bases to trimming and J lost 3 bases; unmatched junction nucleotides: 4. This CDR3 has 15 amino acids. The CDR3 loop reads CASSAGTGGHYEQYF. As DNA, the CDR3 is TGTGCCAGCAGCGCGGGGACAGGGGGCCACTACGAGCAGTACTTC.

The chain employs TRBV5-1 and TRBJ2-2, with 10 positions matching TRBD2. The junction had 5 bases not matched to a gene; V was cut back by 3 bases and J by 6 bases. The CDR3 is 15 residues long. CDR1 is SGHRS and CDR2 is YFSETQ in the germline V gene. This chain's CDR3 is CASSYLSGGAGELFF. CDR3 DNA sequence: TGCGCCAGCAGCTATCTCAGCGGGGGGGCCGGGGAGCTGTTTTTT.

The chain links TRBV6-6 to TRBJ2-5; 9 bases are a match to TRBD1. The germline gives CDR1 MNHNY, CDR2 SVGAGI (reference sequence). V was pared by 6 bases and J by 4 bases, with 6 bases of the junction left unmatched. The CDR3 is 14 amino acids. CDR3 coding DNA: TGTGCCAGCAGAAACACAGGGGGCGGAGAGACCCAGTACTTC. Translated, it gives CASRNTGGGETQYF.

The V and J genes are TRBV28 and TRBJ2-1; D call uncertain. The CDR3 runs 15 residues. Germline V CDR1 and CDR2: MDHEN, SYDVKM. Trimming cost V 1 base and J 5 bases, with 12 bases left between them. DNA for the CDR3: TGTGCCAGCAGTTTATTGAGTGGTGGTGACAATGAGCAGTTCTTC. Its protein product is CASSLLSGGDNEQFF.

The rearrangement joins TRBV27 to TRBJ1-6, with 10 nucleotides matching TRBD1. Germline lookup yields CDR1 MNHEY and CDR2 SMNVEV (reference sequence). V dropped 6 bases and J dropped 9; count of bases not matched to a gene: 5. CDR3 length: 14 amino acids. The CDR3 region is CASSKGQGGSPLHF. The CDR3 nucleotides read TGTGCCAGCAGCAAAGGACAGGGGGGTTCACCCCTCCACTTT.

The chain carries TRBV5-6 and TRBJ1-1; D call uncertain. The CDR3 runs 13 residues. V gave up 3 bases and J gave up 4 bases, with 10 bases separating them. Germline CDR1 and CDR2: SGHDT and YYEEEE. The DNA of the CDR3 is TGTGCCAGCAGCTCAGGTTGGGGCACTGAAGCTTTCTTT. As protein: CASSSGWGTEAFF.

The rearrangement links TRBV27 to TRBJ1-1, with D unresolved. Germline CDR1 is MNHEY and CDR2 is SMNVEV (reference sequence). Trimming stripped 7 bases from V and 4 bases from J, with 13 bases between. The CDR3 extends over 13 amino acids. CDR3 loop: CASIDGRGTEAFF. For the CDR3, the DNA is TGTGCCAGCATAGACGGGCGAGGCACTGAAGCTTTCTTT.

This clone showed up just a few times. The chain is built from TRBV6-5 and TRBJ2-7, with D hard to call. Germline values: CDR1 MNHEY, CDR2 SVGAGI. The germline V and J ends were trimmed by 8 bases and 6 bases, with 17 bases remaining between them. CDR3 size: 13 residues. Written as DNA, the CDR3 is TGTGCCAGCTCCTCGGGTCCTCGTACCGAGCAGTACTTC. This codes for CASSSGPRTEQYF.

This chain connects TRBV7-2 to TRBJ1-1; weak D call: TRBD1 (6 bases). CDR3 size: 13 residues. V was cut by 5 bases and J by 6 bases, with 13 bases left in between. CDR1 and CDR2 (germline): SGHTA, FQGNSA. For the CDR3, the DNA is TGTGCCAGCAGCACTACAGGGTCCTCTGAAGCTTTCTTT. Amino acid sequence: CASSTTGSSEAFF.

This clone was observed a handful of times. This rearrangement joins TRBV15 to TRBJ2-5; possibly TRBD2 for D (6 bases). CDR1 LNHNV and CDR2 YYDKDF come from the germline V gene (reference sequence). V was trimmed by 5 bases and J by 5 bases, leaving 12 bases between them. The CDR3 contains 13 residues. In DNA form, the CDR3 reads TGTGCCACCAGCCGCGGGGTAGGCGAGACCCAGTACTTC. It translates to CATSRGVGETQYF.